Below, 23 T cell receptor beta chains from the same sample are listed, as sequenced in a study of beta chain features in type 1 diabetes. Every bit of the isolated RNA underwent reverse transcription, so sequencing read expressed TCRB transcripts. Profiling relied on immunoSEQ multiplex PCR, and the TCRdb table lists in-frame clones only, not all of them. The profile shows some 900,000 clones, about a sixth of them singletons. Sample: naive CD4+ T cells from blood. The source of these receptors is a woman aged 18-29 years in good health.

The rearrangement joins TRBV6-1 to TRBJ1-1; D is unresolved. Germline CDR1 MNHNS, CDR2 SASEGT. With 3 bases removed from V and 0 bases from J, the gap between germline ends came to 8 bases. This CDR3 is 14 amino acids long. The CDR3 protein is CASSDQVLNTEAFF. CDR3 in DNA: TGTGCCAGCAGTGATCAGGTATTGAACACTGAAGCTTTCTTT.

V gene TRBV28 combines with J gene TRBJ2-3; D may correspond to TRBD1 or TRBD2 (6 bases each). V shed 11 bases and J shed 9 bases, with 21 bases lying between them. In germline, CDR1 is MDHEN, CDR2 SYDVKM. The CDR3 consists of 13 residues. CDR3 amino acids: CAAGEERTMTQYF. The CDR3 DNA follows: TGTGCCGCAGGGGAGGAGAGGACCATGACGCAGTATTTT. Drawing the rest from reference TRBV28 and TRBJ2-3, the complete variable domain is DVKVTQSSRYLVKRTGEKVFLECVQDMDHENMFWYRQDPGLGLRLIYFSYDVKMKEKGDIPEGYSVSREKKERFSLILESASTNQTSMYLCAAGEERTMTQYFGPGTRLTVL.

The CDR3 DNA follows: TGTGCCAGCAGCAAAAGACTAGCGGGGAACACAGATACGCAGTATTTT. It specifies CASSKRLAGNTDTQYF. The chain carries TRBV5-5 and TRBJ2-3; 11 positions match TRBD2. Germline CDR1 and CDR2: SGHKS and YYEKEE (reference sequence). This CDR3 is 16 amino acids long. J was trimmed by 2 bases and V by 4 bases; bases with no gene match: 6.

The rearrangement joins TRBV19 to TRBJ2-1; TRBD1 might be the D (5 bases). Trimming stripped 3 bases from V and 2 bases from J, with 17 bases between. Looked up from germline, CDR1 is LNHDA and CDR2 is SQIVND (reference sequence). CDR3 size: 17 residues. CDR3 loop: CASSIDLDSTAYNEQFF. CDR3 nucleotide sequence: TGTGCCAGTAGTATCGACCTTGACAGCACTGCCTACAATGAGCAGTTCTTC.

The V call is TRBV27, the J call TRBJ2-1; D might be TRBD2 (6 bases). The germline gives CDR1 MNHEY, CDR2 SMNVEV (reference sequence). V was clipped by 5 bases and J by 6 bases, with 20 bases between them. The CDR3 spans 16 residues. The CDR3 region is CASSPTLSGGTNEQFF. CDR3 nucleotides: TGTGCCAGCAGTCCGACTTTAAGTGGGGGGACCAATGAGCAGTTCTTC.

The gene calls are TRBV9 and TRBJ2-5, with TRBD2 matching over 9 bases. From germline, CDR1 is SGDLS and CDR2 YYNGEE. The V and J ends lost 4 bases and 1 base, in that order; junction bases with no gene match: 5. This CDR3 has 15 residues. The CDR3 bases are TGTGCCAGCAGCCTCAGTAGCGGGAGCCAAGAGACCCAGTACTTC. Translating gives CASSLSSGSQETQYF.

This clone was seen only a few times. The V gene is TRBV5-6, the J gene TRBJ1-2; D ambiguous. The CDR3 has 15 amino acids. The V gene lost 5 bases and the J gene lost 3 bases, with 17 bases spanning the gap. CDR1 and CDR2 from the germline V gene are SGHDT and YYEEEE. The CDR3 protein is CASSSRPLRDYGYTF. As DNA, the CDR3 is TGTGCCAGCAGTTCCCGACCGTTAAGGGACTATGGCTACACCTTC.

The chain uses TRBV28 and TRBJ2-1; tentatively, D is TRBD2 (6 bases). V lost 2 bases to trimming and J lost 12 bases, with 17 bases between them. This CDR3 comprises 14 residues. CDR1 is MDHEN, CDR2 SYDVKM, per germline. Here the CDR3 DNA reads TGTGCCAGCAGTTTAGGAGGGTCCGGGTCTCGGCAGTTCTTC. Encoded protein: CASSLGGSGSRQFF.

The J gene is TRBJ2-3, the V gene TRBV7-9; the match to TRBD2 covers 10 bases. From germline, CDR1 is SEHNR and CDR2 FQNEAQ (reference sequence). The CDR3 has 16 amino acids. V gave up 4 bases and J gave up 2 bases; unmatched junction bases: 6. CDR3 sequence (DNA): TGTGCCAGCAGCTCACTAGCGGGGAAGGTCACAGATACGCAGTATTTT. Encoded protein: CASSSLAGKVTDTQYF.

The V call is TRBV7-9, the J call TRBJ2-2; a possible D gene is TRBD2 (5 bases). Germline V gives CDR1 SEHNR, CDR2 FQNEAQ (reference sequence). Trimming removed 2 bases from V and 8 bases from J, with 12 bases in between. This CDR3 comprises 14 residues. For the CDR3, the DNA is TGTGCCAGCAGCTTAACGGGAAAGCGGGGGGAGCTGTTTTTT. Its translation is CASSLTGKRGELFF.

This clone was found once. The V call is TRBV9, the J call TRBJ1-3; D remains ambiguous. Trimming pared 3 bases from V and 4 bases from J, leaving 20 bases between. Germline assignment: CDR1 SGDLS and CDR2 YYNGEE. The CDR3 loop spans 17 amino acids. CDR3 amino acids: CASSAEGAGTSGNTIYF. The CDR3, as DNA: TGTGCCAGCAGCGCAGAGGGCGCCGGTACGTCGGGAAACACCATATATTTT.

The chain has TRBV5-4 and TRBJ2-6; no reliable D call. The CDR3 spans 16 residues. V dropped 0 bases and J dropped 2 bases, with 9 bases sitting between them. Per germline, CDR1 SGHNT and CDR2 YYREEE (reference sequence). The CDR3 protein is CASSLVFGPGANVLTF. CDR3 in DNA: TGTGCCAGCAGCTTGGTATTTGGGCCTGGGGCCAACGTCCTGACTTTC.

Only a few counts were recorded for this clone. The chain has TRBV5-1 and TRBJ2-5; the D gene could be TRBD1 or TRBD2 (6 bases each). The CDR3 runs to 15 residues. V was shortened by 4 bases and J by 2 bases, with 15 bases between the two germline ends. Germline-derived CDR1 and CDR2 are SGHRS and YFSETQ. The chain's CDR3 is CASSLLTGLQETQYF. The CDR3 nucleotides read TGCGCCAGCAGCCTACTGACAGGACTACAAGAGACCCAGTACTTC.

A word on this clone: Other DNA sequences in the sample encode the same CDR3. V usage is TRBV6-6 and J usage is TRBJ2-7; D not resolved. Trimming stripped 4 bases from V and 3 bases from J, with 7 bases between. Germline loops: CDR1 MNHNY, CDR2 SVGAGI (reference sequence). This CDR3 spans 12 amino acids. In nucleotides, the CDR3 is TGTGCCAGCAGTTCGGATGTCTACGAGCAGTACTTC. Encoded protein: CASSSDVYEQYF.

This clone was found a few times. The rearrangement links TRBV7-3 to TRBJ2-2; 8 nucleotides align to TRBD2. CDR3 size: 16 residues. V was pared by 4 bases and J by 4 bases, with 8 bases of the junction left unmatched. CDR1 SGHTA and CDR2 FQGTGA come from the germline V gene. The CDR3 reads CASSYLGSGSTGELFF. The CDR3 nucleotides are TGTGCCAGCAGCTATTTGGGGAGCGGGAGCACCGGGGAGCTGTTTTTT.

This clone was seen more than once but under ten times. This sequence joins TRBV18 and TRBJ2-2; the D gene is possibly TRBD1 (5 bases). With 0 bases removed from V and 2 bases from J, the gap between germline ends came to 10 bases. In germline, CDR1 is KGHSH, CDR2 LQKENI. There are 16 residues in the CDR3. The CDR3 here is CASSPPVGPNTGELFF. The CDR3 region has the DNA TGTGCCAGCTCACCACCGGTGGGGCCTAACACCGGGGAGCTGTTTTTT.

The J gene is TRBJ1-2, the V gene TRBV25-1; D possibly corresponds to TRBD1 (5 bases). The CDR3 has 15 amino acids. CDR1 and CDR2 from the germline V gene are MGHDK and SYGVNS. With 4 bases removed from V and 1 base from J, the gap between germline ends came to 13 bases. CDR3 region: CASSAQGKNNYGYTF. Written as DNA, the CDR3 is TGTGCCAGCAGTGCGCAGGGAAAAAATAACTATGGCTACACCTTC.

This clone has a handful of counts. The chain joins TRBV2 to TRBJ2-2, with 11 bases fitting TRBD2. V dropped 5 bases and J dropped 6; count of bases not matched to a gene: 5. Germline assignment: CDR1 SNHLY and CDR2 FYNNEI. CDR3 length equals 15 residues. The CDR3: CASSSLAGVAGELFF. CDR3 coding DNA: TGTGCCAGCAGTTCACTAGCGGGAGTGGCCGGGGAGCTGTTTTTT. The full variable domain, rest sourced from reference TRBV2 and TRBJ2-2, is EPEVTQTPSHQVTQMGQEVILRCVPISNHLYFYWYRQILGQKVEFLVSFYNNEISEKSEIFDDQFSVERPDGSNFTLKIRSTKLEDSAMYFCASSSLAGVAGELFFGEGSRLTVL.

The J gene is TRBJ2-1, the V gene TRBV4-3; 8 positions match TRBD2. Germline loops: CDR1 LGHNA, CDR2 YSLEER. With V trimmed by 3 bases and J by 7 bases, 5 bases remained unmatched. CDR3 size: 14 residues. The CDR3: CASSHREGLNEQFF. DNA for the CDR3: TGCGCCAGCAGCCACCGGGAGGGCCTAAATGAGCAGTTCTTC.

A few counts support this clone. The V gene is TRBV4-1, the J gene TRBJ2-3; TRBD2 is a possible D gene (5 bases). V was pared by 4 bases and J by 10 bases, with 15 bases between. CDR3 length: 13 residues. Germline CDR1 MGHRA, CDR2 YSYEKL. The CDR3, as DNA: TGCGCCAGCAGCCGAATGGGAGCTACTGCGCAGTATTTT. The encoded protein is CASSRMGATAQYF.

This clone was seen only a few times. V gene TRBV10-3 combines with J gene TRBJ2-1, with 12 nucleotides matching TRBD1. Germline CDR1 and CDR2: ENHRY and SYGVKD. The CDR3 spans 13 residues. V dropped 10 bases and J dropped 9; count of bases not matched to a gene: 7. The CDR3 region is CATGTGGYGEQFF. CDR3 nucleotides: TGTGCCACGGGGACAGGGGGCTACGGTGAGCAGTTCTTC.

The rearrangement links TRBV9 to TRBJ1-5; TRBD1 might be the D (6 bases). Deletions cut 0 bases from V and 8 bases from J, with 18 bases between. The CDR3 length is 16 residues. Looked up from germline, CDR1 is SGDLS and CDR2 is YYNGEE. This CDR3 reads CASSVVVPQGLEPQHF. The DNA for the CDR3 is TGTGCCAGCAGCGTAGTGGTTCCACAGGGTCTTGAGCCCCAGCATTTT.

This chain connects TRBV6-5 to TRBJ2-5, with 7 nucleotides matching TRBD1. V was clipped by 5 bases and J by 12 bases; unmatched bases: 6. The CDR3 is 11 amino acids. Germline V gene lookup returns CDR1 MNHEY and CDR2 SVGAGI. CDR3 coding DNA: TGTGCCAGCAGTAACCGGGACAGAGAGTACTTC. It is translated as CASSNRDREYF.